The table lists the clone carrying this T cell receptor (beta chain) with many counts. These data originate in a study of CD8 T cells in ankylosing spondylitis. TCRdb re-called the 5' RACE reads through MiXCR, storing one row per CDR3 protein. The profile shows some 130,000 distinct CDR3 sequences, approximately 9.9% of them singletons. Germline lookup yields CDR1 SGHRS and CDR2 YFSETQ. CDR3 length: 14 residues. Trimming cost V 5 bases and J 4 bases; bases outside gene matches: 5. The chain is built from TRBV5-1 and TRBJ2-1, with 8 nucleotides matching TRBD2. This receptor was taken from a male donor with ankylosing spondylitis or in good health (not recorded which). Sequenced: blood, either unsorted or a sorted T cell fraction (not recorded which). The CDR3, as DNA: TGCGCCAGCAGACCGGGACTAGGATACAATGAGCAGTTCTTC. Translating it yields CASRPGLGYNEQFF.